Given below is one TCR beta chain in context. Its antigen is not known. Researchers ran the PCR with 60 Vbeta and 13 Jbeta primers. This table comes from immunoSEQ multiplex PCR, and its TCRdb copy is limited to in-frame clones, with some not included. Of approximately 120,000 clones listed, more than 60% are singletons. The sample belongs to a study of cytomegalovirus exposure and HLA in healthy donors. The study's findings and limits: An analysis was carried out later, and it reportedly showed fewer N-insertions in an Asian-associated ancestry cluster than the approximately 700-donor mean.

Material for sequencing was PBMCs. The receptor was isolated from a woman aged 55-69 years in good health and CMV-seropositive.

The CDR3 reads CASSLLTGGLTGELFF. The CDR3 DNA reads as TGTGCCAGCAGTTTATTAACAGGGGGGCTCACCGGGGAGCTGTTTTTT. The rearrangement links TRBV27 to TRBJ2-2, with 8 nucleotides matching TRBD1. The length of the CDR3 is 16 residues. The J segment lost 4 bases and the V segment lost 1 base, leaving 5 bases of the junction unmatched. Germline CDR1 MNHEY, CDR2 SMNVEV (reference sequence).